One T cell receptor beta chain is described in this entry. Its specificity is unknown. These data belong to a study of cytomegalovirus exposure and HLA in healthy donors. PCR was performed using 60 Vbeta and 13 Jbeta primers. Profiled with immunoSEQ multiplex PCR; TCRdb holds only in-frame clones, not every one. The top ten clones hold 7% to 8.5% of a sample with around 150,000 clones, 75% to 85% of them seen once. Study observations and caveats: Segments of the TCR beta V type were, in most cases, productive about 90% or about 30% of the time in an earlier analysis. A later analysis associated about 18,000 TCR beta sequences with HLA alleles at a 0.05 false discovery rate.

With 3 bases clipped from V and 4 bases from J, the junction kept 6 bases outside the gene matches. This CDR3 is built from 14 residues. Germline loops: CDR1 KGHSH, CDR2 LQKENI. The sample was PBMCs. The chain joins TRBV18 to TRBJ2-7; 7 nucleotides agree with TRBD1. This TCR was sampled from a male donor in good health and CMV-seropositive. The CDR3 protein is CASSPSGTVYEQYF. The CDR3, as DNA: TGTGCCAGCTCACCCTCCGGGACAGTATACGAGCAGTACTTC.